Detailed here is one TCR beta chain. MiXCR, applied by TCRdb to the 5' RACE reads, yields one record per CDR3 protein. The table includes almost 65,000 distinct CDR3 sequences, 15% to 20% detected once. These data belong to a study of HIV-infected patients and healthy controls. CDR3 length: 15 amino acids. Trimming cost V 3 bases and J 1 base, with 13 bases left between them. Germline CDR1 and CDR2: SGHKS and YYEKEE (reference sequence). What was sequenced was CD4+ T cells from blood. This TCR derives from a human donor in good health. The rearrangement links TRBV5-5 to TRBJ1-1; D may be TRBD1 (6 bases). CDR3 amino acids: CASSYITGQNTEAFF. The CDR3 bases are TGTGCCAGCAGCTATATTACAGGGCAGAACACTGAAGCTTTCTTT.